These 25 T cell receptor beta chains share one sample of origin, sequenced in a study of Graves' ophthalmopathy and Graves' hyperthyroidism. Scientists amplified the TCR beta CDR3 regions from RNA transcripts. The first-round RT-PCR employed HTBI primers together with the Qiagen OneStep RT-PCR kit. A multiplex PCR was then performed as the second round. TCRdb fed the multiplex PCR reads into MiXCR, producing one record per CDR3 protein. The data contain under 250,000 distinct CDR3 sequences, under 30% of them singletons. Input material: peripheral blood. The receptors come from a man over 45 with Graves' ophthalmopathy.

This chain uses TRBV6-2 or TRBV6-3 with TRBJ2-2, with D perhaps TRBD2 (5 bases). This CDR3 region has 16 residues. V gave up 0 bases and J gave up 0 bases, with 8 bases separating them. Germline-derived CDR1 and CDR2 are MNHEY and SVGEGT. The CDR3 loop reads CASSYSPGSNTGELFF. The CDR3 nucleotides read TGTGCCAGCAGTTACTCTCCGGGATCGAACACCGGGGAGCTGTTTTTT.

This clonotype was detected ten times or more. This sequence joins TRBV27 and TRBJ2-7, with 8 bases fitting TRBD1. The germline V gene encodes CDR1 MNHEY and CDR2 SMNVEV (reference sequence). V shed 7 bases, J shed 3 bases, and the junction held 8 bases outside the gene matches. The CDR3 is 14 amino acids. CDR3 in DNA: TGTGCCAGCAAACCACAGGGGGAGGACTACGAGCAGTACTTC. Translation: CASKPQGEDYEQYF.

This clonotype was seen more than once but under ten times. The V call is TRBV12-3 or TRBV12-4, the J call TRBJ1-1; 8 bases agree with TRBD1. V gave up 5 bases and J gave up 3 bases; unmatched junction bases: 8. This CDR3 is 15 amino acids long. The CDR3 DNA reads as TGTGCCAGCAGTCTCAACAGGGGGGGAGACACTGAAGCTTTCTTT. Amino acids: CASSLNRGGDTEAFF.

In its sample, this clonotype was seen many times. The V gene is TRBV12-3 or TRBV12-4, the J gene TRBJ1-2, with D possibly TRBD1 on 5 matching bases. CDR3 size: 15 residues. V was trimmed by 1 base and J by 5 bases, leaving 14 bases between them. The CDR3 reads CASSLGGGRRYGYTF. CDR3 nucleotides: TGTGCCAGCAGTTTAGGGGGGGGGAGGAGGTATGGCTACACCTTC.

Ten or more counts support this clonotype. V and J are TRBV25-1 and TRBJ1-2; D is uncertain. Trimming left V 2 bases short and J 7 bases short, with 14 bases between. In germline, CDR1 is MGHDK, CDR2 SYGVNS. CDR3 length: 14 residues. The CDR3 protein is CASSEGPRVAGYTF. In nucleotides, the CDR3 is TGTGCCAGCAGTGAAGGACCGCGGGTCGCTGGCTACACCTTC.

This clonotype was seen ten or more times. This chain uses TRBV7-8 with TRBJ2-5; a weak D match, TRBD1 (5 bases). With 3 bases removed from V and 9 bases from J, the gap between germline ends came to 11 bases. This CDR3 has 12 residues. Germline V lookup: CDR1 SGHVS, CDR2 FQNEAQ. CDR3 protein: CASSFQGTAQYF. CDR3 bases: TGTGCCAGCAGCTTCCAGGGTACGGCCCAGTACTTC.

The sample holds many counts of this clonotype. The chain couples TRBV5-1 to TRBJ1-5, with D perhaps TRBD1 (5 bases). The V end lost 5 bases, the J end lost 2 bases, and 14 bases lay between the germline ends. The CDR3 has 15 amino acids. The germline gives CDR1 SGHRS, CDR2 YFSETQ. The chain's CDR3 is CASRQDPTGNQPQHF. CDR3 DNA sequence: TGCGCCAGCAGACAGGACCCAACGGGCAATCAGCCCCAGCATTTT.

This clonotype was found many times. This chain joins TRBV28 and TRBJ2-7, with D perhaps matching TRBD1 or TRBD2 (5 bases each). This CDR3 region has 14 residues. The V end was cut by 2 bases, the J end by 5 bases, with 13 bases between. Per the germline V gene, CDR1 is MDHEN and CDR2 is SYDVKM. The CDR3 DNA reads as TGTGCCAGCAGTTTACCGGGACCTGAGAACGAGCAGTACTTC. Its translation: CASSLPGPENEQYF.

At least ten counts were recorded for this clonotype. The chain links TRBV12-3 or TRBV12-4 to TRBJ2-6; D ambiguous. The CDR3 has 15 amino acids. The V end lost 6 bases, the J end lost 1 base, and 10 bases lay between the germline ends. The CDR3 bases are TGTGCCAGCAGCCTCGTTGGGTCTGGGGCCAACGTCCTGACTTTC. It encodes CASSLVGSGANVLTF.

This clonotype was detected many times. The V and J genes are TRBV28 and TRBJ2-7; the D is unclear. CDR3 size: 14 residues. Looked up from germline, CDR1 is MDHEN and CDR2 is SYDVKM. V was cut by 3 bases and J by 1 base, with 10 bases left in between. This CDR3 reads CASSFHDLSYEQYF. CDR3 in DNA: TGTGCCAGCAGTTTTCATGACTTGTCCTACGAGCAGTACTTC.

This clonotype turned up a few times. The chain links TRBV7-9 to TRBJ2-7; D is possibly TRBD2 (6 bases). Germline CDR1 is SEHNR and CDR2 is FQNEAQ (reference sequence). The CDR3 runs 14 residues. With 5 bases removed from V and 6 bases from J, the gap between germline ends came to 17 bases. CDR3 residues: CASSPSGGTGEQYF. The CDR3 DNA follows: TGTGCCAGCAGCCCGAGTGGAGGGACGGGCGAGCAGTACTTC. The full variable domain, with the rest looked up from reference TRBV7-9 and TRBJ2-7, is DTGVSQNPRHKITKRGQNVTFRCDPISEHNRLYWYRQTLGQGPEFLTYFQNEAQLEKSRLLSDRFSAERPKGSFSTLEIQRTEQGDSAMYLCASSPSGGTGEQYFGPGTRLTVT.

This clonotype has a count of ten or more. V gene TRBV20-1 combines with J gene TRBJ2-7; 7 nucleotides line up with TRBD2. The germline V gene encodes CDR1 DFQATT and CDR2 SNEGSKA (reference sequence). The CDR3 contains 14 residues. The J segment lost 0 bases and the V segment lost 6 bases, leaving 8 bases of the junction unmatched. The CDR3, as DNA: TGCAGTGCCGTTAGCGGGCTTAGCTCCTACGAGCAGTACTTC. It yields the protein CSAVSGLSSYEQYF.

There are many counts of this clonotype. CDR3 DNA sequence: TGCAGCGTTGTGGGGGCCACAGATACGCAGTATTTT. Its translation: CSVVGATDTQYF. The J gene is TRBJ2-3, the V gene TRBV29-1; D might be TRBD1 (6 bases). V lost 4 bases to trimming and J lost 2 bases, with 7 bases between them. The CDR3 length is 12 residues. Germline V CDR1 and CDR2: SQVTM, ANQGSEA.

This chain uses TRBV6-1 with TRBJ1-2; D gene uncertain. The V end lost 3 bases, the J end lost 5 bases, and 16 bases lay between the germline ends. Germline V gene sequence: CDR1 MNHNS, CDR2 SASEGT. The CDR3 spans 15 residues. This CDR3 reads CASSEEVPGVYGYTF. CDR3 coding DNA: TGTGCCAGCAGTGAGGAGGTCCCAGGAGTTTATGGCTACACCTTC.

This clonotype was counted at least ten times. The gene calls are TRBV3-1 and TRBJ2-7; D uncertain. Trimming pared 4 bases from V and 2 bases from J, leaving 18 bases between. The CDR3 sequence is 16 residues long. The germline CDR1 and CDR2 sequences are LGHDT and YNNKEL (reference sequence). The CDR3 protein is CASSLRPAPPAYEQYF. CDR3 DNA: TGTGCCAGCAGCCTAAGGCCGGCACCCCCCGCCTACGAGCAGTACTTC.

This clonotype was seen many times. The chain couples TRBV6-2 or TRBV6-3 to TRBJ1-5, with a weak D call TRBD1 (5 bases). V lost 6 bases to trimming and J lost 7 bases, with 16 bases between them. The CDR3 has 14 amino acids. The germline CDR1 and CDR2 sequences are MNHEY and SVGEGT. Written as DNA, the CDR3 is TGTGCCAGCAGACCTAGGGGTTTCGACCAGCCCCAGCATTTT. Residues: CASRPRGFDQPQHF.

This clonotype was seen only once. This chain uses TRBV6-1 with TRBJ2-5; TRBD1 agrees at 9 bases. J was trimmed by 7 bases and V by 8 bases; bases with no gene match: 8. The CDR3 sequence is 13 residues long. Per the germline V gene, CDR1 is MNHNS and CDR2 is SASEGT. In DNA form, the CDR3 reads TGTGCCAGCTGGGGGGGACAGGGTGGGACCCAGTACTTC. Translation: CASWGGQGGTQYF.

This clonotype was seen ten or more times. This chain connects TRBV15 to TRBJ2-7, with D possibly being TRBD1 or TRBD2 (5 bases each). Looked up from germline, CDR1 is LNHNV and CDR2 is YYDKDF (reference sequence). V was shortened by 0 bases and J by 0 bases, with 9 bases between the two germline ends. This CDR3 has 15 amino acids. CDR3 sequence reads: CATSREGTGSYEQYF. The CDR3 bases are TGTGCCACCAGCAGAGAGGGGACGGGCTCCTACGAGCAGTACTTC.

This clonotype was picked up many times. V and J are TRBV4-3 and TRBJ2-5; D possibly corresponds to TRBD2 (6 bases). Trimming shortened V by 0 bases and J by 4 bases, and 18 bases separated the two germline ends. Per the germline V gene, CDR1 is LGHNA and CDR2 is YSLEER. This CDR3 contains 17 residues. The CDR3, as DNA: TGCGCCAGCAGCCAAGAACGCGGGGACTCAAGGGGAGAGACCCAGTACTTC. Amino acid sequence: CASSQERGDSRGETQYF.

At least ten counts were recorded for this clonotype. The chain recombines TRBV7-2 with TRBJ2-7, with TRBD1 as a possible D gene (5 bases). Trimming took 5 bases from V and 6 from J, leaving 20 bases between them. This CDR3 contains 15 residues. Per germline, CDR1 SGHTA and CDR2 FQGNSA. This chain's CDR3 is CASSLTGPRFSEQYF. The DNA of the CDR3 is TGTGCCAGCAGCCTCACAGGTCCGCGGTTTTCCGAGCAGTACTTC.

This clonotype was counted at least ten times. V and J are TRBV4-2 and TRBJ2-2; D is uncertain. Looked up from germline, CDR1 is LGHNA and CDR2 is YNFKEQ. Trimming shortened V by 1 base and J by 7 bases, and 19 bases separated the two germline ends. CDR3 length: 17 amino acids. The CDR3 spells CASSQGPVRLVLGELFF. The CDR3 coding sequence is TGTGCCAGCAGCCAAGGACCTGTACGTCTAGTCCTCGGGGAGCTGTTTTTT.

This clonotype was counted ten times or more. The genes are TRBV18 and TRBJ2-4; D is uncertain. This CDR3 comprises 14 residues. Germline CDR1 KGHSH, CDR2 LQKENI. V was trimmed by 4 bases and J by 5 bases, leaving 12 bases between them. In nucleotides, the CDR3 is TGTGCCAGCTCACACAATCCGGGCCAAAACATTCAGTACTTC. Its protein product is CASSHNPGQNIQYF.

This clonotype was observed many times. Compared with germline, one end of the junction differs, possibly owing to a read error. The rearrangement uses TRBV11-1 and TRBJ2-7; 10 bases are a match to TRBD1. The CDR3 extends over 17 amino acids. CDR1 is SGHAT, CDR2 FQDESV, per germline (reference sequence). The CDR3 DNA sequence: TGTGCCAGCAGTTTAGGAGCAATGGGGACAGGGGATAACGAGCAGTACTTC. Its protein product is CASSLGAMGTGDNEQYF.

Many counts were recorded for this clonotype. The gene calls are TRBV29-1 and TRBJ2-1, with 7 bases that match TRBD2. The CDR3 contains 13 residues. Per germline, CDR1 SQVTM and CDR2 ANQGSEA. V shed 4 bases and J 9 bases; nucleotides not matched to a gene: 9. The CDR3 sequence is CSVANPPGGEQFF. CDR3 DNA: TGCAGCGTTGCGAATCCCCCGGGGGGTGAGCAGTTCTTC.

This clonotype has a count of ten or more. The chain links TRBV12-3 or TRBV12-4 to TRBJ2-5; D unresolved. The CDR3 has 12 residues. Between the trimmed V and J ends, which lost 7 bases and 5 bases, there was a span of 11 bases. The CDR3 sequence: CASTSMGETQYF. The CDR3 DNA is TGTGCCAGCACCTCGATGGGCGAGACCCAGTACTTC.